This TCR beta chain came from a study of molecular identifiers for immune sequencing clone quantification. Overall study findings and caveats: Beyond 20 RNA copies, clones held over 97% of effector molecules, compared with under 1% in naive cells. Spiked TCR RNA from one Jurkat cell reportedly showed up when mixed among 950,000 to 1,000,000 naive cells.

Naive CD8 T cells underwent sorting with the CD8+CD4-CCR7+CD45RA+ definition. Each CDR3 protein is one row after TCRdb ran MiXCR on the PCR reads. The sample contains about half a million distinct CDR3 sequences, roughly a fifth of which appear only once. This clonotype has a count of ten or more. Its antigen is still unknown. The germline V gene encodes CDR1 SGHRS and CDR2 YFSETQ. CDR3 length: 17 amino acids. Trimming removed 0 bases from V and 3 bases from J; junction bases left unmatched: 11. The sequenced material came from naive CD8+ T cells from blood, with Jurkat cell RNA spiked in. Subset given: FACS-sorted CD8+CD4-CCR7+CD45RA+ naive T cells. V usage is TRBV5-1 and J usage is TRBJ2-7, with 8 bases lining up with TRBD2. The receptor comes from a human donor in good health. Some libraries in this study had Jurkat cell RNA spiked in. CDR3 bases: TGCGCCAGCAGCTTGGCCCCCACAGCGGGGGTGGTCTACGAGCAGTACTTC. Encoded protein: CASSLAPTAGVVYEQYF.